Below are 6 T cell receptor beta chains sequenced from a single sample in a study of T cell changes during pregnancy in multiple sclerosis. Using immunoSEQ multiplex PCR, the repertoire was profiled, and TCRdb retains in-frame clones only, with some absent. The sample carries roughly 35,000 clones, 85% to 95% recorded once. Sequences were obtained from PBMCs (not recorded whether the cells were cultured). All receptors derive from a female donor with multiple sclerosis, enrolled in a pregnancy study.

In this sample, this clone turned up once. CDR3 coding DNA: TGTGCCAGCAGTGAAACCTCCTCCTACAATGAGCAGTTCTTC. Translation: CASSETSSYNEQFF. V is TRBV2 and J is TRBJ2-1; no clear D. CDR1 SNHLY and CDR2 FYNNEI come from the germline V gene. V lost 2 bases to trimming and J lost 0 bases, with 5 bases between them. The CDR3 contains 14 residues.

This chain links TRBV14 with TRBJ2-1, with D tentatively TRBD2 (7 bases). Germline-derived CDR1 and CDR2 are SGHDN and FVKESK. V was trimmed by 3 bases and J by 6 bases, leaving 15 bases between them. This CDR3 has 15 amino acids. The CDR3 DNA reads TGTGCCAGCAGCCAGATAGGCGGGGGCCTCAATGAGCAGTTCTTC. Its translation: CASSQIGGGLNEQFF.

The rearrangement uses TRBV9 and TRBJ2-1; 12 bases line up with TRBD2. The CDR3 has 17 residues. From germline, CDR1 is SGDLS and CDR2 YYNGEE. The V and J ends lost 0 bases and 3 bases, in that order; junction bases with no gene match: 4. The CDR3 DNA follows: TGTGCCAGCAGCGTAGGACTAGCGGGAGATGTCTACAATGAGCAGTTCTTC. Residues: CASSVGLAGDVYNEQFF.

This chain links TRBV7-2 with TRBJ2-7; weak D call: TRBD1 (6 bases). Trimming took 2 bases from V and 2 from J, leaving 13 bases between them. The germline CDR1 and CDR2 sequences are SGHTA and FQGNSA. This CDR3 is built from 15 residues. The CDR3 nucleotides are TGTGCCAGCAGCTTAACGACAGGAAAGGCCTACGAGCAGTACTTC. This translates into CASSLTTGKAYEQYF.

This clone was recorded a few times. The V and J genes are TRBV28 and TRBJ1-5, with TRBD1 matching over 8 bases. Germline V gene lookup returns CDR1 MDHEN and CDR2 SYDVKM. The junction had 6 bases not matched to a gene; V was cut back by 4 bases and J by 4 bases. The CDR3 is 15 amino acids. CDR3: CASSWTTGGNQPQHF. DNA of the CDR3: TGTGCCAGCAGTTGGACTACAGGGGGAAATCAGCCCCAGCATTTT.

V and J are TRBV30 and TRBJ2-3, with 14 bases identical to TRBD2. CDR1 is GTSNPN and CDR2 is SVGIG in the germline V gene (reference sequence). The CDR3 has 17 amino acids. With V trimmed by 4 bases and J by 9 bases, 15 bases remained unmatched. CDR3 protein: CAWTPLSGLAGVATQYF. The CDR3 region has the DNA TGTGCCTGGACTCCCCTTTCGGGACTAGCGGGAGTGGCCACGCAGTATTTT. Looking up the rest from reference TRBV30 and TRBJ2-3 gives the full variable domain: SQTIHQWPATLVQPVGSPLSLECTVEGTSNPNLYWYRQAAGRGLQLLFYSVGIGQISSEVPQNLSASRPQDRQFILSSKKLLLSDSGFYLCAWTPLSGLAGVATQYFGPGTRLTVL.